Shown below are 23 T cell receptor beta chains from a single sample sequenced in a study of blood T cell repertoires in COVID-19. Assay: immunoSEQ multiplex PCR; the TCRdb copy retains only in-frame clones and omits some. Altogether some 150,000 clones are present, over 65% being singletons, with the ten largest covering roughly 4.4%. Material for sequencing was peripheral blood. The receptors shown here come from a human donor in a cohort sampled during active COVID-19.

The CDR3 DNA reads TGTGCCAGCAGCTGGGGGCCTAAACGACAGGGTGTAAGGGCCGGCTACGAGCAGTACTTC. It yields the protein CASSWGPKRQGVRAGYEQYF. The genes are TRBV7-8 and TRBJ2-7; 7 bases are shared with TRBD1. Germline assignment: CDR1 SGHVS and CDR2 FQNEAQ. Trimming at V came to 4 bases and at J to 3 bases, leaving 24 bases not matched to a gene. The CDR3 spans 20 residues. Filled out from reference TRBV7-8 and TRBJ2-7, the complete variable domain reads GAGVSQSPRYKVAKRGQDVALRCDPISGHVSLFWYQQALGQGPEFLTYFQNEAQLDKSGLPSDRFFAERPEGSVSTLKIQRTQQEDSAVYLCASSWGPKRQGVRAGYEQYFGPGTRLTVT.

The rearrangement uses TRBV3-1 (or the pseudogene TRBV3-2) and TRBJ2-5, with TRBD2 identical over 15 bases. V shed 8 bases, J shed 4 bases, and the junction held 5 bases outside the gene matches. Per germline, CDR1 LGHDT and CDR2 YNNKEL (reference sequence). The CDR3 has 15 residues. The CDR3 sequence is CASATGLAGGETQYF. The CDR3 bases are TGTGCCAGCGCAACGGGACTAGCGGGAGGAGAGACCCAGTACTTC.

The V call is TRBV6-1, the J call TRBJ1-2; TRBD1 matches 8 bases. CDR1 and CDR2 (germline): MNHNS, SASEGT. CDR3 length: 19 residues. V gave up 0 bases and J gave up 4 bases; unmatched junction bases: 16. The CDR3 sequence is CASSEARSGQVGVGYGYTF. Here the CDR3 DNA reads TGTGCCAGCAGTGAAGCGAGGTCGGGACAGGTAGGTGTAGGCTATGGCTACACCTTC.

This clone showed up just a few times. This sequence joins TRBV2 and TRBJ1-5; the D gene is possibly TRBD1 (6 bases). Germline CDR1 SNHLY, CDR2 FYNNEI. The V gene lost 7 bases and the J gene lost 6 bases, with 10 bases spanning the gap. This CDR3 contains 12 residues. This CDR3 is CASMGGAQPQHF. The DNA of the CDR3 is TGTGCCAGCATGGGGGGGGCTCAGCCCCAGCATTTT.

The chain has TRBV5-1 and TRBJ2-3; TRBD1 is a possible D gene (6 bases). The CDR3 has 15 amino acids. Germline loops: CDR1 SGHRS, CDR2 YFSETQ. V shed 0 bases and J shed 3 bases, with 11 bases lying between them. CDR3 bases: TGCGCCAGCAGCTTGGCCACGCAGGGGACAGATACGCAGTATTTT. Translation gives CASSLATQGTDTQYF.

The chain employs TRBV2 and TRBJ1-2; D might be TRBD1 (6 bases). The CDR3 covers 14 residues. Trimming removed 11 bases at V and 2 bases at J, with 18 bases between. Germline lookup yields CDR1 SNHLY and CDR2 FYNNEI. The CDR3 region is CAGQTGRANYGYTF. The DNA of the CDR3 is TGTGCCGGACAAACAGGGAGGGCAAACTATGGCTACACCTTC. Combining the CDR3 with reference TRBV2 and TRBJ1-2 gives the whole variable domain EPEVTQTPSHQVTQMGQEVILRCVPISNHLYFYWYRQILGQKVEFLVSFYNNEISEKSEIFDDQFSVERPDGSNFTLKIRSTKLEDSAMYFCAGQTGRANYGYTFGSGTRLTVV.

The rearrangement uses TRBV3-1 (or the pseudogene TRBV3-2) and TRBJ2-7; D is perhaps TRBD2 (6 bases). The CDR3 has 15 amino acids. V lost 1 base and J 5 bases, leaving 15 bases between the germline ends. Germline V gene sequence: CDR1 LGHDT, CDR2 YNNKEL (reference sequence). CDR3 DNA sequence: TGTGCCAGCAGCCAAGGGCCGGGCCGGGGGAACGAGCAGTACTTC. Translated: CASSQGPGRGNEQYF.

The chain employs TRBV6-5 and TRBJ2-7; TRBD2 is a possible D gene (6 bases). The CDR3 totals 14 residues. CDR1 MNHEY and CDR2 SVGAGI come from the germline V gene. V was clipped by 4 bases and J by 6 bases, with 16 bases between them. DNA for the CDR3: TGTGCCAGCAGTTTAGACAGCCAGGGAGGCGAGCAGTACTTC. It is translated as CASSLDSQGGEQYF.

This chain's CDR3 is CASSPTGPTDTQYF. CDR3 nucleotides: TGTGCCAGCAGCCCGACAGGACCCACAGATACGCAGTATTTT. The chain recombines TRBV7-3 with TRBJ2-3, with D possibly being TRBD1 (6 bases). The ends were cut back, 5 bases at V and 2 bases at J, with 11 bases in the middle. Germline V gene sequence: CDR1 SGHTA, CDR2 FQGTGA. This CDR3 contains 14 residues. Variable domain in full (rest from reference TRBV7-3 and TRBJ2-3): GAGVSQTPSNKVTEKGKYVELRCDPISGHTALYWYRQSLGQGPEFLIYFQGTGAADDSGLPNDRFFAVRPEGSVSTLKIQRTERGDSAVYLCASSPTGPTDTQYFGPGTRLTVL.

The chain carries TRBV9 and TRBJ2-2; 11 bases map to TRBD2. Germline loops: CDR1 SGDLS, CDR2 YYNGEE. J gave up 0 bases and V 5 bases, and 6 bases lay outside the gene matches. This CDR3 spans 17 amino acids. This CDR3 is CASRYGTSGSNTGELFF. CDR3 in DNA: TGTGCCAGCAGATATGGGACTAGCGGCTCGAACACCGGGGAGCTGTTTTTT. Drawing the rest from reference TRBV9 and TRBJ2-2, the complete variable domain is DSGVTQTPKHLITATGQRVTLRCSPRSGDLSVYWYQQSLDQGLQFLIQYYNGEERAKGNILERFSAQQFPDLHSELNLSSLELGDSALYFCASRYGTSGSNTGELFFGEGSRLTVL.

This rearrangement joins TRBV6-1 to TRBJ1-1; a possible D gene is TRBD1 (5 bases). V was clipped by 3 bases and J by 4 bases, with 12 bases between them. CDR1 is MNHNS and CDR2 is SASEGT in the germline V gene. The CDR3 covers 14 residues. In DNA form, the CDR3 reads TGTGCCAGCAGTGAGACTTGGGGGGGCACTGAAGCTTTCTTT. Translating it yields CASSETWGGTEAFF.

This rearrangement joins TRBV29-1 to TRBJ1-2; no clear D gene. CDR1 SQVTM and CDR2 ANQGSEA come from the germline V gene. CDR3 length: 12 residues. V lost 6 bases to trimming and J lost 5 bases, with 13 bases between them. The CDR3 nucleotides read TGCAGCGTGTCGGGTGGCGGGTATGGCTACACCTTC. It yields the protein CSVSGGGYGYTF.

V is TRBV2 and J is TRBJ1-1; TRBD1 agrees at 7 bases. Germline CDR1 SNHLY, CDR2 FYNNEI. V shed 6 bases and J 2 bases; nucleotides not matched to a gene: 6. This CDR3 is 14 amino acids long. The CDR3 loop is CASSVGDSNTEAFF. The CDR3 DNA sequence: TGTGCCAGCAGCGTCGGGGACAGCAACACTGAAGCTTTCTTT.

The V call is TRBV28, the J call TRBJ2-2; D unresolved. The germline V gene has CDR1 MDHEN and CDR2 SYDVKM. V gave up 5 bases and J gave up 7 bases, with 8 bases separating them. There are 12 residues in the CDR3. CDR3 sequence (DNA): TGTGCCAGCAGTGCGCTGTTCGGGGAGCTGTTTTTT. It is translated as CASSALFGELFF.

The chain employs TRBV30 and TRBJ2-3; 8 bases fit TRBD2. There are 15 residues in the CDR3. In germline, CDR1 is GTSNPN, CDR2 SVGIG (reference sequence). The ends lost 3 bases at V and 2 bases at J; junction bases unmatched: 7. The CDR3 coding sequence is TGTGCCTGGAGCCCTGAACTAGCGGACACAGATACGCAGTATTTT. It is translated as CAWSPELADTDTQYF.

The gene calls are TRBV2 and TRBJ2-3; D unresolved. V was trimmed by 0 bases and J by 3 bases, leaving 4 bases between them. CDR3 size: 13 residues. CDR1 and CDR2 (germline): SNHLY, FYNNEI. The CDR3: CASSEALTDTQYF. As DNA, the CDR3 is TGTGCCAGCAGTGAAGCGCTAACAGATACGCAGTATTTT.

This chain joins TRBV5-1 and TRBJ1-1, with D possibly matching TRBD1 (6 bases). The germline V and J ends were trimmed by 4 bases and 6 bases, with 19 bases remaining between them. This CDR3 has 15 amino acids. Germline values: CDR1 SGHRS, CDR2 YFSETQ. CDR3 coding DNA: TGCGCCAGCAGCACGGATGGGGGCGCCGGGTCTGAAGCTTTCTTT. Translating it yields CASSTDGGAGSEAFF.

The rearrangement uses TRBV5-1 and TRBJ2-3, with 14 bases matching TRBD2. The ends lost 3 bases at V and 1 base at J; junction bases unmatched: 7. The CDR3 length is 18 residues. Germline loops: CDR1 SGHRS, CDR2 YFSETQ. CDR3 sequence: CASSSLTSGGAGTDTQYF. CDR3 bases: TGCGCCAGCAGCTCCTTGACTAGCGGGGGGGCGGGCACAGATACGCAGTATTTT.

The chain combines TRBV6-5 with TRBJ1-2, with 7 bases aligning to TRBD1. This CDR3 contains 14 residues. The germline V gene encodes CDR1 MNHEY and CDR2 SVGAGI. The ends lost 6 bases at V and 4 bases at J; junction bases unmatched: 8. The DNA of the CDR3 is TGTGCCAGCAGGACCCTACAGGGGACCTATGGCTACACCTTC. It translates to CASRTLQGTYGYTF.

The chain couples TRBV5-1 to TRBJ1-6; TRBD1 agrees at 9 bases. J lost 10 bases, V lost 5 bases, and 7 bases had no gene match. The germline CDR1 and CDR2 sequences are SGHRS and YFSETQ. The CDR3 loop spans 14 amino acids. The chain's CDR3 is CASRAGQGYSPLHF. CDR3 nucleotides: TGCGCCAGCAGGGCGGGACAGGGTTACTCACCCCTCCACTTT.

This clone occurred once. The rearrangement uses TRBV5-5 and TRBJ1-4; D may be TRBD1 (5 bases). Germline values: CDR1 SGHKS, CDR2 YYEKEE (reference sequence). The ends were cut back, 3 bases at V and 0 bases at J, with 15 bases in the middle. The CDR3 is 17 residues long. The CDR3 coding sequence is TGTGCCAGCAGCTGGTCTCCGGGGGGAGCAACTAATGAAAAACTGTTTTTT. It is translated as CASSWSPGGATNEKLFF.

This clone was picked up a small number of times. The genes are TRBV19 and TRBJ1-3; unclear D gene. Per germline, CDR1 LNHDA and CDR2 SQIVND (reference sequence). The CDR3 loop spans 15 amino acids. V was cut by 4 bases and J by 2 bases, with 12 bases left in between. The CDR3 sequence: CASSSGRRAGNTIYF. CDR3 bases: TGTGCCAGTAGTAGTGGCCGGAGAGCTGGAAACACCATATATTTT.

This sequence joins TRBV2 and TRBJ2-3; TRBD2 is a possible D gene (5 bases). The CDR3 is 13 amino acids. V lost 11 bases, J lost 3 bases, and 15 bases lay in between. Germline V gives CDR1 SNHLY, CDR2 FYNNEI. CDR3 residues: CAWRTPGTDTQYF. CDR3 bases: TGTGCCTGGAGGACCCCCGGGACAGATACGCAGTATTTT.